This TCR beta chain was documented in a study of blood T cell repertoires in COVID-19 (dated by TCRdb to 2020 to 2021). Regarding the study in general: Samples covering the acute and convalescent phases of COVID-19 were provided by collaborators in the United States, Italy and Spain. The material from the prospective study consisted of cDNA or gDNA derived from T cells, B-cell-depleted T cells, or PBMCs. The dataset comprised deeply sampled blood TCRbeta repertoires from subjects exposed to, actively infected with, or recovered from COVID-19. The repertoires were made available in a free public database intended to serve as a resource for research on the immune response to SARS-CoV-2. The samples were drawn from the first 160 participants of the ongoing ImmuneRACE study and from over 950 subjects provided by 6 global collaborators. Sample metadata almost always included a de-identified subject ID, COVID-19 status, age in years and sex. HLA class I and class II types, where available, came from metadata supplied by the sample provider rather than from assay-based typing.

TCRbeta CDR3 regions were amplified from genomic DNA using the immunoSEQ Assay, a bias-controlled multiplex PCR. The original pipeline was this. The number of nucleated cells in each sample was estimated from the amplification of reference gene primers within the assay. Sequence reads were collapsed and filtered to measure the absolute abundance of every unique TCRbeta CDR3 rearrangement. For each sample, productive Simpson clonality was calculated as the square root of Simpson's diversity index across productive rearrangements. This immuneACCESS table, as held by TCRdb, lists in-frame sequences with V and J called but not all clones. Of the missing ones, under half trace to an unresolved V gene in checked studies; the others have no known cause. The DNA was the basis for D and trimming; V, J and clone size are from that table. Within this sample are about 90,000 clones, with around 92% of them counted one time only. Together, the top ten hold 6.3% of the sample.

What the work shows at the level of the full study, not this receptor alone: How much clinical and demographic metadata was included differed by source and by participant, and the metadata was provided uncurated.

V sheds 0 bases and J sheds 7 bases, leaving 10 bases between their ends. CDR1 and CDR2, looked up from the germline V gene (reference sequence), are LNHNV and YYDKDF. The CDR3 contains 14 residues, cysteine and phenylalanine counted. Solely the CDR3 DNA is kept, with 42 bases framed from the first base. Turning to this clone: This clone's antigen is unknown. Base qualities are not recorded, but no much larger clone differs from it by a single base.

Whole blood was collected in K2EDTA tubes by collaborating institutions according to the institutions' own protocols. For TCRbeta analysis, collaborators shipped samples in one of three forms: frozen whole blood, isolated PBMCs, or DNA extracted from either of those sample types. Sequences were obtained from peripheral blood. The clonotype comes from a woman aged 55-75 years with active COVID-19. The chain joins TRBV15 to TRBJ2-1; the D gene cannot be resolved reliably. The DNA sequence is TGTGCCACCAGCAGAGATTATGAGAGGAATGAGCAGTTCTTC. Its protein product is CATSRDYERNEQFF.